The rows below give T cell receptor beta chains drawn from one sample of a study of T-cell reconstitution after alpha-beta-depleted transplantation in children. TCRdb used MiXCR to reprocess the PCR reads, holding one entry per CDR3 protein. The sample carries about 300,000 distinct CDR3 sequences, about 9.4% recorded once. Sequenced material: PBMCs, taken before TCRalphabeta/CD19-depleted stem cell transplant. The receptors originated from a boy under three years old with acute myeloid leukemia, due to receive a stem cell transplant. Both conserved end residues are part of each CDR3. D genes are given only for firm matches. Only some rows state a clone size, as once, few, many or a class for expanded clones.

CDR3 protein | CDR3 DNA | V gene | clone size | D gene | J gene
CASSLGGALTDTQYF | TGTGCCAGCAGCTTAGGCGGGGCCCTCACAGATACGCAGTATTTT | TRBV13 | many | NA | TRBJ2-3
CASSLIGGDIVVEQYF | TGTGCCAGCAGCCTTATAGGGGGGGACATTGTAGTTGAGCAGTACTTC | TRBV28 | many | NA | TRBJ2-7
CASSELAGSSYNEQFF | TGTGCCAGCAGTGAGTTAGCGGGGAGCTCCTACAATGAGCAGTTCTTC | TRBV6-2/TRBV6-3 | many | TRBD2 | TRBJ2-1
CASSQDYDRGRGGYTF | TGTGCCAGCAGCCAAGATTACGACAGGGGCAGAGGTGGCTACACCTTC | TRBV14 | few | TRBD1 | TRBJ1-2
CASSPQGTYEQYF | TGTGCCAGCAGCCCACAGGGGACCTACGAGCAGTACTTC | TRBV7-3 | many | TRBD1 | TRBJ2-7
CASSSGTGGGTDTQYF | TGTGCCAGCAGTTCCGGGACAGGGGGCGGAACAGATACGCAGTATTTT | TRBV12-3/TRBV12-4 | NA | TRBD1 | TRBJ2-3
CASSPTGTSYNEQFF | TGTGCCAGCAGCCCAACCGGGACTAGCTACAATGAGCAGTTCTTC | TRBV7-2 | many | TRBD2 | TRBJ2-1
CASSIFGLAGVLEQFF | TGTGCCAGTAGTATTTTCGGGCTAGCGGGAGTTCTTGAGCAGTTCTTC | TRBV19 | many | TRBD2 | TRBJ2-1
CASSLRSGRGPDTQYF | TGCGCCAGCAGCTTGAGGAGCGGGAGGGGTCCAGATACGCAGTATTTT | TRBV5-1 | NA | TRBD2 | TRBJ2-3
CSVEKGYGNTIYF | TGCAGCGTTGAAAAGGGTTACGGAAACACCATATATTTT | TRBV29-1 | many | NA | TRBJ1-3